The following is a T cell receptor (beta chain) sequence with its context. This record comes from a study of cytomegalovirus exposure and HLA in healthy donors. Primers: 60 Vbeta forward and 13 Jbeta reverse. TCRdb's copy holds only in-frame clones and misses some; the assay was immunoSEQ multiplex PCR. The sample consists of roughly 120,000 clones, around 80% of them appearing once. Sequenced: PBMCs. This sequence was found in a man between 45 and 60 years old in good health and CMV-seronegative.

In DNA, the CDR3 is TGTGCCAGCAGCTTTAGACCGGGCAGGGAGGTTCCTGAAGCTTTCTTT. Translating it yields CASSFRPGREVPEAFF. The V gene is TRBV7-3, the J gene TRBJ1-1, with D possibly TRBD1 on 5 matching bases. Trimming took off 3 bases at V and 6 bases at J, with 20 bases between the two ends. Per the germline V gene, CDR1 is SGHTA and CDR2 is FQGTGA. This CDR3 contains 16 residues.